These 21 T cell receptor beta chains were all obtained from the same sample, sequenced in a study of cytomegalovirus exposure and HLA in healthy donors. The study ran its PCR with 60 Vbeta and 13 Jbeta primers. This table comes from immunoSEQ multiplex PCR, and its TCRdb copy is limited to in-frame clones, with some not included. The repertoire consists of around 100,000 clones, with roughly two thirds occurring once and the leading ten covering 2.2%. The sequenced sample consisted of PBMCs. All receptors derive from a woman in her twenties or thirties in good health and CMV-seronegative.

The chain recombines TRBV4-3 with TRBJ2-7, with D perhaps TRBD2 (5 bases). There are 14 residues in the CDR3. The V end was cut by 4 bases, the J end by 5 bases, with 15 bases between. The germline V gene has CDR1 LGHNA and CDR2 YSLEER. The CDR3 is CASSLELVPHEQYF. The CDR3 DNA sequence: TGCGCCAGCAGCCTAGAACTAGTTCCCCACGAGCAGTACTTC.

J is TRBJ2-3 and V is TRBV15; 10 nucleotides line up with TRBD1. The CDR3 consists of 15 residues. Looked up from germline, CDR1 is LNHNV and CDR2 is YYDKDF (reference sequence). Losses at the gene ends were 4 bases for V and 7 bases for J; bases not matched to a gene: 8. CDR3 DNA sequence: TGTGCCACCAGCACCGGGACAGGGGAAGGGAATACGCAGTATTTT. Translation: CATSTGTGEGNTQYF.

This clone was detected many times. In DNA, the CDR3 is TGTGCCAGCAGCTTAGCGGATACGCAGTATTTT. Translating gives CASSLADTQYF. The gene calls are TRBV2 and TRBJ2-3; tentative D call: TRBD2 (5 bases). CDR1 is SNHLY, CDR2 FYNNEI, per germline. Trimming shortened V by 6 bases and J by 6 bases, and 7 bases separated the two germline ends. CDR3 length: 11 amino acids.

The sample holds a few counts of this clone. This chain connects TRBV28 to TRBJ1-2; a weak D match, TRBD1 (5 bases). Germline CDR1 is MDHEN and CDR2 is SYDVKM. CDR3 length: 13 residues. Trimming took off 10 bases at V and 2 bases at J, with 14 bases between the two ends. The CDR3 is CATEQGMNYGYTF. The CDR3 DNA reads as TGTGCCACAGAGCAGGGAATGAACTATGGCTACACCTTC.

The chain recombines TRBV9 with TRBJ2-7; a possible D gene is TRBD2 (6 bases). In germline, CDR1 is SGDLS, CDR2 YYNGEE. The CDR3 loop spans 15 amino acids. V was pared by 0 bases and J by 5 bases, with 15 bases between. CDR3 sequence reads: CASSVAGTLGHEQYF. CDR3 sequence (DNA): TGTGCCAGCAGCGTAGCTGGGACTCTCGGCCACGAGCAGTACTTC.

This chain links TRBV5-6 with TRBJ2-7; 10 bases are a match to TRBD2. The CDR3 spans 14 residues. J lost 2 bases, V lost 3 bases, and 2 bases had no gene match. Germline CDR1 reads SGHDT; CDR2 reads YYEEEE. This chain's CDR3 is CASSWLAGAYEQYF. CDR3 in DNA: TGTGCCAGCAGCTGGCTAGCGGGGGCCTACGAGCAGTACTTC.

The chain couples TRBV9 to TRBJ2-2, with D perhaps TRBD1 (6 bases). The ends were cut back, 4 bases at V and 4 bases at J, with 20 bases in the middle. The CDR3 spans 17 residues. CDR1 is SGDLS, CDR2 YYNGEE, per germline. CDR3: CASSPSGVGAGTGELFF. The CDR3 bases are TGTGCCAGCAGCCCCTCAGGGGTTGGGGCGGGCACCGGGGAGCTGTTTTTT.

The chain is built from TRBV11-2 and TRBJ2-5; D may be TRBD1 (5 bases). The J call could be wrong; TRBJ2-7 is a better fit for the DNA end. In germline, CDR1 is SGHAT, CDR2 FQNNGV. The CDR3 consists of 17 residues. Here the CDR3 reads CASSSPPWTPGSYEQYF. CDR3 DNA: TGTGCCAGCAGCTCCCCTCCGTGGACACCCGGCTCCTACGAGCAGTACTTC.

The chain employs TRBV29-1 and TRBJ2-5, with 12 bases matching TRBD2. This CDR3 is 15 amino acids long. Germline loops: CDR1 SQVTM, CDR2 ANQGSEA. Trimming took 3 bases from V and 1 from J; bases not matched to a gene: 3. CDR3 coding DNA: TGCAGCGTTGACTCGACTAGCGGGGGCCAAGAGACCCAGTACTTC. This translates into CSVDSTSGGQETQYF.

The CDR3 DNA reads TGCGCCAGCAGCCAAGATCGGACAGGGACCGTCGAGCAGTACTTC. Residues: CASSQDRTGTVEQYF. The gene calls are TRBV4-3 and TRBJ2-7; 8 nucleotides agree with TRBD1. The ends lost 0 bases at V and 6 bases at J; junction bases unmatched: 7. CDR1 is LGHNA and CDR2 is YSLEER in the germline V gene. The CDR3 consists of 15 residues.

This clone was seen a few times. V gene TRBV11-2 combines with J gene TRBJ2-2; tentative D call: TRBD2 (6 bases). Germline V gives CDR1 SGHAT, CDR2 FQNNGV. Trimming removed 5 bases at V and 4 bases at J, with 23 bases between. The CDR3 runs 18 residues. The CDR3 nucleotides read TGTGCCAGCAGCCCAATCATTGCGTGGGCGCGGGGCACCGGGGAGCTGTTTTTT. This gives the protein CASSPIIAWARGTGELFF.

V gene TRBV13 combines with J gene TRBJ1-2, with D tentatively TRBD1 (5 bases). Germline V gene lookup returns CDR1 PRHDT and CDR2 FYEKMQ (reference sequence). This CDR3 region has 13 residues. Trimming shortened V by 2 bases and J by 6 bases, and 10 bases separated the two germline ends. The DNA of the CDR3 is TGTGCCAGCAGCTTATGGGGGGTAGATGGCTACACCTTC. Translation: CASSLWGVDGYTF.

In this sample, this clone turned up once. This chain connects TRBV4-1 to TRBJ1-4; 7 nucleotides line up with TRBD1. Germline trimming cut 4 bases from V and 6 bases from J; bases unmatched to any gene: 8. The CDR3 consists of 15 residues. CDR1 is MGHRA and CDR2 is YSYEKL in the germline V gene. The CDR3, as DNA: TGCGCCAGCAGCCGATTAGGAGACAGGGATGAAAAACTGTTTTTT. This encodes CASSRLGDRDEKLFF.

V gene TRBV28 combines with J gene TRBJ1-1, with unresolved D. CDR3 length equals 13 residues. Germline CDR1 and CDR2: MDHEN and SYDVKM. V gave up 5 bases and J gave up 4 bases, with 11 bases separating them. CDR3 DNA: TGTGCCAGCAGTCCCCGAGGCAGCACTGAAGCTTTCTTT. Residues: CASSPRGSTEAFF.

This clone was counted between two and nine times. V gene TRBV7-8 combines with J gene TRBJ2-5; TRBD2 is a possible D gene (7 bases). Trimming shortened V by 3 bases and J by 7 bases, and 12 bases separated the two germline ends. The CDR3 is 13 residues long. CDR1 is SGHVS and CDR2 is FQNEAQ in the germline V gene. The CDR3 DNA follows: TGTGCCAGCAGCTTCGACGGGGGGCGGACCCAGTACTTC. Protein sequence: CASSFDGGRTQYF.

This chain uses TRBV28 with TRBJ1-1; D remains unclear. The CDR3 is made up of 13 amino acids. The germline V gene encodes CDR1 MDHEN and CDR2 SYDVKM. V was pared by 2 bases and J by 7 bases, with 11 bases between. The CDR3 spells CASSLKLYIEAFF. CDR3 sequence (DNA): TGTGCCAGCAGTTTAAAATTGTACATTGAAGCTTTCTTT.

V and J are TRBV28 and TRBJ2-7, with D tentatively TRBD1 (6 bases). V was trimmed by 5 bases and J by 4 bases, leaving 15 bases between them. Germline V gives CDR1 MDHEN, CDR2 SYDVKM. This CDR3 has 14 residues. DNA of the CDR3: TGTGCCAGCAGTCCGGGACACGTACTGTACGAGCAGTACTTC. Its translation is CASSPGHVLYEQYF.

This chain links TRBV2 with TRBJ2-5, with 8 nucleotides matching TRBD2. Germline V lookup: CDR1 SNHLY, CDR2 FYNNEI. The CDR3 contains 15 residues. V lost 1 base to trimming and J lost 5 bases; unmatched junction nucleotides: 6. This CDR3 reads CASSEVIGRGETQYF. The DNA of the CDR3 is TGTGCCAGCAGTGAAGTGATCGGGAGGGGGGAGACCCAGTACTTC.

CDR3 sequence reads: CASSLAQGGLLGYTF. The CDR3 nucleotides are TGTGCCAGCAGCTTAGCGCAGGGAGGGCTACTTGGCTACACCTTC. The rearrangement uses TRBV7-2 and TRBJ1-2; D might be TRBD1 (5 bases). The V and J ends lost 0 bases and 7 bases respectively, with 15 bases between them. The CDR3 consists of 15 residues. CDR1 and CDR2 from the germline V gene are SGHTA and FQGNSA.

This chain uses TRBV5-8 with TRBJ2-3; 12 nucleotides agree with TRBD2. Trimming cost V 2 bases and J 3 bases; bases outside gene matches: 4. The CDR3 totals 16 residues. Germline loops: CDR1 SGHTS, CDR2 YDEGEE. CDR3 amino acids: CASSFFGTSGTDTQYF. As DNA, the CDR3 is TGTGCCAGCAGCTTTTTTGGGACTAGCGGGACAGATACGCAGTATTTT. The full variable domain, with the rest looked up from reference TRBV5-8 and TRBJ2-3, is EAGVTQSPTHLIKTRGQQATLRCSPISGHTSVYWYQQALGLGLQFLLWYDEGEERNRGNFPPRFSGRQFPNYSSELNVNALELEDSALYLCASSFFGTSGTDTQYFGPGTRLTVL.

This rearrangement joins TRBV5-6 to TRBJ2-5; D call uncertain. This CDR3 is built from 14 residues. V was shortened by 0 bases and J by 1 base, with 7 bases between the two germline ends. Per the germline V gene, CDR1 is SGHDT and CDR2 is YYEEEE. The CDR3 nucleotides read TGTGCCAGCAGCTTGGGACTTAGCCAAGAGACCCAGTACTTC. Translation: CASSLGLSQETQYF.